The present entry profiles one T cell receptor (beta chain) with its context. This clone is a singleton in its sample. The target of this receptor is not known. The sample holds no much larger clone one base away, and base qualities are not on file. CDR1 and CDR2 were assigned from the germline V gene as LGHNT and FRNRAP. V is pruned by 5 bases and J by 7 bases, leaving 15 bases of the junction without a gene match. The CDR3 runs 17 residues from the cysteine to the phenylalanine. Of all the DNA, just the CDR3 is kept, 51 bases in frame from base 1. The method behind the library was the immunoSEQ multiplex PCR assay. For the multiplex PCR, a mixture combining 60 forward primers for TCR Vbeta segments and 13 reverse primers for TCR Jbeta segments was used. Amplification of the CDR3 region of rearranged TCR beta genes was performed with a multiplex PCR assay on genomic DNA. The Illumina HiSeq System was used to sequence the amplified TCR beta libraries as 87-base-pair reads. Under the source paper's analysis protocol: A later analysis counted tens of millions of unique TCR beta chains across the roughly 700 repertoires, and about 10 million of these chains were shared by at least two donors. Raw reads were error-corrected and collapsed into unique sequences by a nearest-neighbor algorithm in which closely related sequences were merged to remove PCR and sequencing errors. Alignment of CDR3 sequences to IMGT reference sequences was used to assign V, D and J gene segments. Each retained sequence needed at least a six-nucleotide match to both a V gene segment and a J gene segment. A rearrangement was called productive if the CDR3 had no stop codons and remained in frame with V and J, and every other rearrangement was called non-productive. CDR3 was defined according to IMGT convention as the region running from the second conserved V-encoded cysteine to the conserved J-encoded phenylalanine. In an earlier analysis of 550 to 650 of the donors, sequences lacking an unambiguous match to a single V gene segment were excluded. An earlier analysis of 500 to 700 of the donors classified V segments as functional when productive rearrangements were above 56.7% and as segregating when the standard deviation between donors was above 5%. A statistical classification framework was developed to diagnose cytomegalovirus status using the catalog of TCR beta chain sequences. In a later analysis, TCR nucleotide sequences were compared against IMGT/GENE-DB human TR gene sequences so that V and J genes could be assigned. In a later analysis, CDR3 sequences and most-parsimonious VDJ recombination scenarios were assigned using the TCRdist pipeline. In a later analysis, each TCR beta chain was defined by its CDR3 amino acid sequence together with its V-gene family, and reads without a unique V-gene family were excluded. A later analysis removed several hundred highly shared, low-generation-probability nucleotide sequences to deal with suspected cross-contamination and a sequencing artifact. In a later analysis, a clonal expansion index for each public chain was calculated from normalized within-repertoire ranks of inferred template counts. In a later analysis, generation probabilities were computed with a VDJ recombination model fitted to out-of-frame rearrangements, and the resulting probabilities were checked against IGoR. Hypergeometric tests were used in a later analysis to score TCR-TCR, TCR-HLA and TCR-CMV co-occurrence, with a repertoire-size bias correction applied to the TCR pairs. False discovery rates were estimated in a later analysis by permuting HLA or CMV assignments 20 times. A later analysis grouped co-occurring TCRs with DBSCAN, adding TCRdist sequence similarity when clustering within HLA-allele-positive subsets. For co-occurrence clustering, repertoires with fewer than 30,000 or more than 120,000 public chains were excluded, along with about five repertoires with anomalous nucleotide sharing. TCRdb stores this immuneACCESS table with in-frame sequences only. Part of the clones is absent; in the studies checked, under half of the shortfall reflects unresolved V genes, and no reason is known for the rest. The D gene and trimming were derived from the DNA, and the V and J assignments and clone size from that table. The sample table records some 200,000 clones; over 70% of these occur just once. The top ten clonotypes cover over 3.5% of the sample.

These data come from a study of cytomegalovirus exposure and HLA in healthy donors (dated by TCRdb to about 2017). A note on the overall study: According to an earlier analysis of a few hundred of the donors, roughly 180 million T cells yielded 120 million or so unique TCR beta sequences and approximately 300 Gb of sequence data. Donor age, sex, ethnicity and CMV serostatus were compiled together with the repertoire data. In the later analysis, no new phenotypic data were used to find candidate immune exposures; instead, reliance was placed on TCR beta sequences and their occurrence across donors. A later genetic analysis used genome-wide SNP genotypes for about 55% of the 666 donors, treating that subset as a discovery cohort. To predict cytomegalovirus infection status, the study brought together high-throughput TCR immunosequencing, statistical association of individual TCRs with disease status, and machine learning. The number of typed donors differed by locus: 629-630 for A, B, C, DRB1 and DQB1; 522 for DQA1; some 590 for DPA1; and about 450 for DPB1. The study was designed to test whether signatures of past pathogen exposure could be identified by cataloging public T cell receptors. A separate validation cohort of 100 to 150 different subjects was used in addition to the roughly 670-subject first cohort. An early release that covered about 600 HLA-typed donors contained approximately 300 gigabases of sequencing data and approximately 85 million unique TCR sequences. Every repertoire in the discovery cohort had been generated on one and the same sequencing platform. Across some 400 genotyped donors of the cohort, an average of about 240,000 unique TCR beta nucleotide sequences per donor were sequenced, and 15% to 20% of those sequences were non-productive. A later analysis re-examined previously published TCR beta repertoires from more than 600 donors and added high-resolution HLA genotyping to investigate patterns of TCR occurrence. Using immunosequencing, the study profiled T cell repertoires from 640 or so subjects and related those repertoires to cytomegalovirus serostatus. Both class I and class II loci were covered by HLA typing, at four-digit resolution. Of the roughly 400 genotyped donors, about 80% fell in the genetic ancestry cluster associated with self-reported Caucasian donors. Roughly five DR-DQ haplotypes were treated as single units for association and clustering because of strong linkage in the cohort. To decide whether each TCR beta V gene segment behaved as functional or pseudogenic, an earlier analysis of approximately 620 of the donors relied on high-throughput TCR beta sequencing.

In total, roughly 670 healthy bone marrow donors made up the cohort. Cohort members were all nominally healthy when sampled, although unrecorded immune exposures were likely present. The donor tested CMV seronegative and was one of the 352 seronegative cohort members. A peripheral blood sample was collected from each donor, and TCR beta sequencing was performed on peripheral blood mononuclear cells. Genomic DNA extraction from the blood cell samples was performed with the Qiagen DNeasy Blood Extraction Kit. What the study reported, not specific to this receptor: The only immune exposure information available for the cohort was CMV serostatus. In a later analysis, TCR association rates were found to vary across HLA loci, with the most associated TCRs seen for DRB1 alleles and the fewest for HLA-C alleles. In an earlier analysis of some 640 of the donors, most TCR beta V segments were observed in productive rearrangements about 87% or about 30% of the time, broadly matching IMGT annotations. A few of the identified cytomegalovirus-associated TCR beta chains were confirmed in vitro to be specific for cytomegalovirus antigens. In a later analysis, HLA-associated TCR beta chains were found to be more clonally expanded and to have lower generation probabilities than equally common non-associated chains. Because the 87-base-pair reads could not distinguish some IMGT-functional V segments, including TRBV6-2 and TRBV6-3, those segments were excluded. The authors suggested that the approach could potentially be generalized to other disease states and immunological phenotypes. A further reported finding was that TCR beta sequences accurately predicted the HLA-A and HLA-B alleles for most subjects in the first cohort. The presence/absence analyses assumed that sequencing depth was roughly uniform across donors, and that assumption may not be true. The classifier was reported to diagnose cytomegalovirus status with high specificity and sensitivity in both the original cohort and the validation cohort. The earlier analysis of about 600 of the donors excluded around 17 rarely observed V segments, including chromosome 9 orphons, because counts were too low. In a later analysis, some 17,000 TCR beta sequences were associated with specific HLA alleles at a false discovery rate of 0.05. A later genetic analysis associated a missense DCLRE1C variant with V-gene and J-gene trimming of TCR beta chains, and an independent cohort replicated the association. When HLA alleles, especially DR and DQ, strongly co-occurred, TCR associations were difficult to assign to individual alleles. Linkage disequilibrium might explain the correlated functional status among segregating V segments, but an unknown experimental factor could not be excluded. Only TCR beta chains were sequenced in this cohort, and the absence of alpha or paired-chain data limited detectable features. Because HLA typing was unavailable for some donors at each locus, only the typed subset was used in association tests. In a later genetic analysis, fewer N-insertions in productive TCRs were reported among donors in an Asian-associated ancestry cluster than the roughly 700-donor mean. A cluster of highly shared sequence variants was judged likely to represent a technical artifact of the sequencing pipeline. A later analysis reported that several top co-occurrence clusters appeared linked to parvovirus B19, influenza, CMV and Epstein-Barr virus. A total of some 180 TCR beta chains were listed by the study as associated with cytomegalovirus. In a later analysis, most CMV-associated TCR beta chains were found to appear HLA-restricted, with HLA associations seemingly driven largely by CMV exposure. Across donors, most TCR sequences were observed very rarely, whereas some public TCRs were present in many individuals.

Sequencing input: PBMCs. The chain is assembled from TRBV12-5 and TRBJ2-7; 12 central bases correspond to TRBD1. This clonotype originated in a man aged 45-60 years in good health and CMV-seronegative. The CDR3 corresponds to CASGAYPPGQGAREQYF. The DNA is as follows: TGTGCTAGTGGTGCTTACCCCCCGGGACAGGGGGCTCGGGAGCAGTACTTC.